One and the same sample provided the 16 T cell receptor beta chains below, sequenced in a study of post-analysis software for immune sequencing data. Notes on the study in general: Controls showed lower frequencies than patients for five TRBV segments, and TRBV5-6, TRBV5-1 and TRBV20-1 were among these.

TCR beta cDNA libraries included unique molecular identifiers. MiXCR was run by TCRdb on the PCR reads, yielding one entry per CDR3 protein. The repertoire includes more than 450,000 distinct CDR3 sequences, roughly 45% of them detected once, and approximately 1.7% sits in the top ten. What these receptors recognize is not known. What was sequenced was blood. The receptors derive from a girl aged 10-17 years with multiple sclerosis.

The CDR3 DNA is TGTGCCGCTGACCAGAACTATGGCTACACCTTC. It yields the protein CAADQNYGYTF. The chain uses TRBV12-3 or TRBV12-4 and TRBJ1-2; D gene unclear. The V end lost 11 bases, the J end lost 2 bases, and 9 bases lay between the germline ends. CDR3 length equals 11 residues.

The V call is TRBV27, the J call TRBJ1-4; a possible D gene is TRBD1 (5 bases). The CDR3 is made up of 13 amino acids. The germline V and J ends were trimmed by 6 bases and 4 bases, with 9 bases remaining between them. Germline loops: CDR1 MNHEY, CDR2 SMNVEV (reference sequence). This chain's CDR3 is CASRGQVNEKLFF. Here the CDR3 DNA reads TGTGCCAGCAGGGGGCAGGTTAATGAAAAACTGTTTTTT.

The J gene is TRBJ2-3, the V gene TRBV12-3 or TRBV12-4; D is unresolved. V dropped 6 bases and J dropped 5 bases, with 15 bases sitting between them. CDR3 length equals 14 residues. CDR3 bases: TGTGCCAGCAGCCACCCGGCCGCACGAGATACGCAGTATTTT. Its translation: CASSHPAARDTQYF.

This chain joins TRBV12-3 or TRBV12-4 and TRBJ2-4; D may match TRBD1 or TRBD2 (6 bases each). V lost 4 bases to trimming and J lost 13 bases, with 14 bases between them. This CDR3 contains 12 residues. In DNA, the CDR3 is TGTGCCAGCAGTTCCCCCGGGGGCGGGCAGTACTTC. This encodes CASSSPGGGQYF.

This clonotype has only a few counts. The rearrangement links TRBV7-8 to TRBJ2-1, with D hard to call. The V and J ends lost 7 bases and 9 bases respectively, with 16 bases between them. CDR1 SGHVS and CDR2 FQNEAQ come from the germline V gene. The CDR3 is made up of 13 amino acids. CDR3 residues: CASTIALRTEQFF. CDR3 nucleotide sequence: TGTGCCAGCACCATAGCTCTCCGGACTGAGCAGTTCTTC.

The table lists this clonotype with a few counts. The V gene is TRBV20-1, the J gene TRBJ2-5; possible D gene TRBD2, 7 bases. The DNA matches TRBJ2-7 better at its end, which makes the J call doubtful. Germline values: CDR1 DFQATT, CDR2 SNEGSKA (reference sequence). The CDR3 spans 15 residues. CDR3 nucleotide sequence: TGCAGTGCTAGAGATCTTGTGGGGGGGCTCTACGAGCAGTACTTC. Protein product: CSARDLVGGLYEQYF.

This clonotype has just a few counts. The chain combines TRBV5-1 with TRBJ2-5; either TRBD1 or TRBD2 may fit D (6 bases each). CDR1 is SGHRS, CDR2 YFSETQ, per germline. The V end lost 4 bases, the J end lost 0 bases, and 10 bases lay between the germline ends. The CDR3 contains 14 residues. As DNA, the CDR3 is TGCGCCAGCAGCCCGGGGGCCCACCAAGAGACCCAGTACTTC. Translation: CASSPGAHQETQYF.

The gene calls are TRBV12-3 or TRBV12-4 and TRBJ2-1; 10 bases align to TRBD2. The CDR3 spans 17 residues. The V and J ends lost 5 bases and 3 bases, in that order; junction bases with no gene match: 10. The CDR3, as DNA: TGTGCCAGCAGTCCCCGAAGACTAGCGGGCCTCTACAATGAGCAGTTCTTC. It is translated as CASSPRRLAGLYNEQFF.

This clonotype was counted only a few times. The V gene is TRBV20-1, the J gene TRBJ2-3; unclear D gene. The V end lost 6 bases, the J end lost 4 bases, and 11 bases lay between the germline ends. Germline-derived CDR1 and CDR2 are DFQATT and SNEGSKA (reference sequence). The length of the CDR3 is 12 residues. CDR3 protein: CSARDPPDTQYF. CDR3 DNA: TGCAGTGCCCGAGACCCGCCAGATACGCAGTATTTT.

On this clonotype: One end of the junction is discordant with germline, which a read error may explain. The DNA for the CDR3 is TGCGCCAGCGGCCAAGGACTAGCGGGAGGGCCAGGTAGGGATGAGCAGTTCTTC. Its protein product is CASGQGLAGGPGRDEQFF. The chain links TRBV4-1 to TRBJ2-1; 15 bases align to TRBD2. Germline-derived CDR1 and CDR2 are MGHRA and YSYEKL. The CDR3 contains 18 residues.

This rearrangement joins TRBV13 to TRBJ2-5; possible D gene TRBD2, 5 bases. The CDR3 length is 13 residues. The germline gives CDR1 PRHDT, CDR2 FYEKMQ (reference sequence). Trimming left V 4 bases short and J 5 bases short, with 11 bases between. The CDR3, as DNA: TGTGCCAGCAGCTCTGACGGCGGGGAGACCCAGTACTTC. This encodes CASSSDGGETQYF. The entire variable domain, with the rest obtained from reference TRBV13 and TRBJ2-5, is as follows: AAGVIQSPRHLIKEKRETATLKCYPIPRHDTVYWYQQGPGQDPQFLISFYEKMQSDKGSIPDRFSAQQFSDYHSELNMSSLELGDSALYFCASSSDGGETQYFGPGTRLLVL.

The rearrangement uses TRBV9 and TRBJ2-1; D assignment may be TRBD1 or TRBD2 (5 bases each). V lost 0 bases and J lost 5, with 9 bases in between. There are 14 residues in the CDR3. Germline CDR1 and CDR2: SGDLS and YYNGEE. CDR3 nucleotide sequence: TGTGCCAGCAGCGTAGCCGGGGCTAACAATGAGCAGTTCTTC. Translating gives CASSVAGANNEQFF.

The chain combines TRBV30 with TRBJ2-7; no definite D call. In germline, CDR1 is GTSNPN, CDR2 SVGIG (reference sequence). Trimming stripped 4 bases from V and 4 bases from J, with 11 bases between. CDR3 length equals 12 residues. The CDR3 sequence: CAWTLSRYEQYF. Written as DNA, the CDR3 is TGTGCCTGGACATTGTCCCGGTACGAGCAGTACTTC.

This sequence joins TRBV7-6 and TRBJ2-3; 9 bases align to TRBD2. CDR1 SGHVS and CDR2 FNYEAQ come from the germline V gene. The junction had 6 bases not matched to a gene; V was cut back by 1 base and J by 1 base. CDR3 length: 17 residues. This chain's CDR3 is CASSLEGSGGGTDTQYF. In DNA, the CDR3 is TGTGCCAGCAGCTTAGAGGGTAGCGGGGGCGGCACAGATACGCAGTATTTT.

The chain links TRBV6-5 to TRBJ2-7, with D tentatively TRBD2 (7 bases). Trimming took off 8 bases at V and 6 bases at J, with 20 bases between the two ends. CDR3 length: 14 amino acids. The germline CDR1 and CDR2 sequences are MNHEY and SVGAGI. Here the CDR3 DNA reads TGTGCCAGCTCCCGCCGAGGGGGGGATGGCGAGCAGTACTTC. Protein: CASSRRGGDGEQYF.

This chain connects TRBV6-1 to TRBJ2-5; unclear D gene. Germline CDR1 and CDR2: MNHNS and SASEGT. The CDR3 consists of 13 residues. Trimming shortened V by 3 bases and J by 4 bases, and 9 bases separated the two germline ends. The CDR3 loop reads CASSDPILETQYF. In DNA form, the CDR3 reads TGTGCCAGCAGTGACCCTATTTTAGAGACCCAGTACTTC.